The clone carrying this T cell receptor beta chain is large. What it recognizes is unknown. Profiled with immunoSEQ multiplex PCR; TCRdb holds only in-frame clones, not every one. The sample yields 1,900 or so clones, more than 25% seen once. The data derive from a study of T cells in localized non-small cell lung cancer. Study-level results: Longer overall survival was linked to higher blood T cell density.

Trimming took 7 bases from V and 2 from J, leaving 26 bases between them. In germline, CDR1 is MNHGY, CDR2 SAAAGT. This CDR3 has 18 amino acids. The chain combines TRBV6-8 with TRBJ1-1, with D perhaps matching TRBD1 (6 bases). This receptor was obtained from a woman aged 40-75 years with stage I lung adenocarcinoma. Specimen: normal lung tissue next to the tumor, collected before any cancer treatment. CDR3 protein: CASTPLLGQRVGNTEAFF. The DNA of the CDR3 is TGTGCCAGCACTCCATTATTGGGACAAAGGGTGGGAAACACTGAAGCTTTCTTT.